This T cell receptor (beta chain) originates from a study of blood T cells in healthy people across ages. Study results and limitations: It was not possible, with unsorted PBMCs, to conclusively compare naive and antigen-experienced cells.

The use of a sample-barcoded 5' primer and a J-beta primer mix characterized a second PCR of 7 to 11 cycles. MiXCR, run by TCRdb on the 5' RACE reads, gives a single entry per CDR3 protein. The sample holds fewer than 900,000 distinct CDR3 sequences; roughly 50% are singletons and the top ten take roughly 31%. Turning to this clonotype: Its antigen is not known.

This CDR3 is built from 16 residues. V was trimmed by 0 bases and J by 0 bases, leaving 10 bases between them. Germline V lookup: CDR1 SGHRS, CDR2 YFSETQ. Per sample, a minimum of 6 million PBMCs were isolated. The source of this sequence is a woman aged 55 to 70 in good health. The sequenced material came from blood. V is TRBV5-1 and J is TRBJ2-4; no definite D call. The CDR3 DNA sequence: TGCGCCAGCAGCTTGGAGGCACTCGTAGCCAAAAACATTCAGTACTTC. As protein: CASSLEALVAKNIQYF.